These 15 T cell receptor beta chains share one sample of origin, sequenced in a study of CD4 T cells in relation to SARS-CoV-2 and coronaviruses. Profiling relied on immunoSEQ multiplex PCR, and the TCRdb table lists in-frame clones only, not all of them. This table has tens of thousands of clones, 80% to 90% appearing once. What was sequenced was memory CD4+ T cells from PBMCs. The receptor set was obtained from an adult with COVID-19.

The V call is TRBV14, the J call TRBJ1-1; D gene unclear. The germline V and J ends were trimmed by 2 bases and 3 bases, with 4 bases remaining between them. CDR3 size: 12 residues. Germline loops: CDR1 SGHDN, CDR2 FVKESK. CDR3 in amino acids: CASSQPDTEAFF. Written as DNA, the CDR3 is TGTGCCAGCAGCCAACCTGACACTGAAGCTTTCTTT.

The V call is TRBV20-1, the J call TRBJ2-3; no reliable D call. V was pared by 4 bases and J by 2 bases, with 1 base between. The CDR3 has 10 residues. CDR1 and CDR2 (germline): DFQATT, SNEGSKA (reference sequence). CDR3 nucleotide sequence: TGCAGTGCTAACACAGATACGCAGTATTTT. Translating it yields CSANTDTQYF.

This clone has a single count. The gene calls are TRBV18 and TRBJ2-4, with 11 bases aligning to TRBD2. The CDR3 extends over 18 amino acids. Germline values: CDR1 KGHSH, CDR2 LQKENI. The ends lost 0 bases at V and 3 bases at J; junction bases unmatched: 7. CDR3 sequence reads: CASSPPQGLADIKNIQYF. Here the CDR3 DNA reads TGTGCCAGCTCACCACCGCAGGGACTAGCGGATATCAAAAACATTCAGTACTTC.

The V gene is TRBV13, the J gene TRBJ1-3, with TRBD1 matching over 8 bases. Germline V CDR1 and CDR2: PRHDT, FYEKMQ (reference sequence). V lost 5 bases, J lost 4 bases, and 10 bases stayed unmatched. This CDR3 has 16 amino acids. The CDR3 region is CASSPDRGADGNTIYF. The CDR3 bases are TGTGCCAGCAGCCCAGACAGGGGCGCAGACGGAAACACCATATATTTT.

The chain links TRBV28 to TRBJ2-5; 9 bases are shared with TRBD1. This CDR3 spans 15 amino acids. The germline gives CDR1 MDHEN, CDR2 SYDVKM. The ends lost 5 bases at V and 7 bases at J; junction bases unmatched: 11. Here the CDR3 reads CASSQGTGRWGTQYF. As DNA, the CDR3 is TGTGCCAGCAGTCAAGGGACAGGGCGGTGGGGGACCCAGTACTTC.

The chain uses TRBV6-5 and TRBJ2-7; no firm D call. Germline V gene sequence: CDR1 MNHEY, CDR2 SVGAGI. V dropped 5 bases and J dropped 2 bases, with 7 bases sitting between them. The CDR3 covers 12 residues. The CDR3 coding sequence is TGTGCCAGCAGTCTGCACACCTACGAGCAGTACTTC. Protein sequence: CASSLHTYEQYF.

The rearrangement uses TRBV5-1 and TRBJ2-7; 7 nucleotides match TRBD1. Germline-derived CDR1 and CDR2 are SGHRS and YFSETQ. CDR3 size: 15 residues. Trimming cost V 4 bases and J 5 bases; bases outside gene matches: 12. CDR3 in DNA: TGCGCCAGCAGCCTCGACCGGGACAGACACAACGAGCAGTACTTC. It specifies CASSLDRDRHNEQYF.

This chain joins TRBV18 and TRBJ2-1, with 7 positions matching TRBD2. CDR1 KGHSH and CDR2 LQKENI come from the germline V gene. The V and J ends lost 3 bases and 6 bases, in that order; junction bases with no gene match: 8. CDR3 length: 15 residues. DNA for the CDR3: TGTGCCAGCTCACCCCGACCGGGGGAGGGCAATGAGCAGTTCTTC. This codes for CASSPRPGEGNEQFF.

This chain uses TRBV7-2 with TRBJ2-3, with 7 bases lining up with TRBD2. Germline V gene sequence: CDR1 SGHTA, CDR2 FQGNSA. There are 14 residues in the CDR3. After removal of 7 bases from V and 2 bases from J, the junction contained 6 bases not matched to a gene. The CDR3 DNA reads TGTGCCAGCACCGGCGGGAGCCCCACAGATACGCAGTATTTT. This encodes CASTGGSPTDTQYF.

This rearrangement joins TRBV25-1 to TRBJ2-7; D not resolved. The CDR3 length is 12 residues. Germline values: CDR1 MGHDK, CDR2 SYGVNS. V dropped 7 bases and J dropped 2 bases, with 9 bases sitting between them. CDR3 protein: CASTTATYEQYF. The CDR3 DNA follows: TGTGCCAGCACAACGGCTACCTACGAGCAGTACTTC.

V is TRBV3-1 (or the pseudogene TRBV3-2) and J is TRBJ2-2; D assignment may be TRBD1 or TRBD2 (6 bases each). The CDR3 runs 16 residues. Trimming stripped 6 bases from V and 6 bases from J, with 20 bases between. Germline V lookup: CDR1 LGHDT, CDR2 YNNKEL (reference sequence). This chain's CDR3 is CASRVTWQGRSGELFF. Here the CDR3 DNA reads TGTGCCAGCAGGGTGACGTGGCAGGGGAGGTCCGGGGAGCTGTTTTTT.

CDR3 sequence: CASSLAAGGTSYGYTF. The DNA of the CDR3 is TGCGCCAGCAGCTTGGCCGCGGGGGGAACTAGCTATGGCTACACCTTC. The chain employs TRBV5-1 and TRBJ1-2, with D perhaps TRBD1 (5 bases). Germline V gene sequence: CDR1 SGHRS, CDR2 YFSETQ. The CDR3 has 16 amino acids. The V end lost 0 bases, the J end lost 4 bases, and 16 bases lay between the germline ends.

The CDR3 reads CASSRGQSKLTQYF. The CDR3 DNA reads TGTGCCAGCAGTAGGGGACAGAGTAAACTTACCCAGTACTTC. The chain joins TRBV6-5 to TRBJ2-5; 7 nucleotides match TRBD1. Trimming took 5 bases from V and 8 from J; bases not matched to a gene: 11. CDR3 size: 14 residues. Germline lookup yields CDR1 MNHEY and CDR2 SVGAGI.

The J gene is TRBJ2-7, the V gene TRBV10-3; no clear D gene. This CDR3 contains 13 residues. V lost 2 bases and J 5 bases, leaving 10 bases between the germline ends. Germline lookup yields CDR1 ENHRY and CDR2 SYGVKD. The DNA of the CDR3 is TGTGCCATCAGTGAGAATGGGGATAACGAGCAGTACTTC. Amino acids: CAISENGDNEQYF.

The chain is built from TRBV28 and TRBJ2-1; TRBD1 aligns across 9 bases. The length of the CDR3 is 15 residues. The V gene end was trimmed by 4 bases and the J gene end by 5 bases; junction bases not matched to a gene: 6. Per the germline V gene, CDR1 is MDHEN and CDR2 is SYDVKM. In nucleotides, the CDR3 is TGTGCCAGCAGTTCGGGACAGGGAAGCCACAATGAGCAGTTCTTC. Amino acid sequence: CASSSGQGSHNEQFF. The full variable domain, rest sourced from reference TRBV28 and TRBJ2-1, is DVKVTQSSRYLVKRTGEKVFLECVQDMDHENMFWYRQDPGLGLRLIYFSYDVKMKEKGDIPEGYSVSREKKERFSLILESASTNQTSMYLCASSSGQGSHNEQFFGPGTRLTVL.